Following are 32 T cell receptor beta chains from one sample sequenced in a study of cytomegalovirus exposure and HLA in healthy donors. The PCR contained 60 Vbeta and 13 Jbeta primers. Clones were sequenced by immunoSEQ multiplex PCR, and TCRdb holds only the in-frame ones, with some missing. The sample records around 150,000 clones, more than 70% being singletons. The sample was PBMCs. All receptors derive from a man between 40 and 49 years old in good health and CMV-seronegative.

The V and J genes are TRBV19 and TRBJ1-5; unclear D gene. Trimming cost V 6 bases and J 3 bases, with 9 bases left between them. The CDR3 consists of 13 residues. Germline-derived CDR1 and CDR2 are LNHDA and SQIVND (reference sequence). CDR3 region: CASSRVTNQPQHF. As DNA, the CDR3 is TGTGCCAGTAGCCGGGTCACCAATCAGCCCCAGCATTTT.

The chain joins TRBV27 to TRBJ1-5, with D perhaps TRBD1 (6 bases). The CDR3 loop spans 14 amino acids. Per the germline V gene, CDR1 is MNHEY and CDR2 is SMNVEV (reference sequence). Trimming removed 5 bases at V and 5 bases at J, with 13 bases between. The CDR3 DNA follows: TGTGCCAGCAGTCCCGGGACACAATATCAGCCCCAGCATTTT. Encoded protein: CASSPGTQYQPQHF.

The chain employs TRBV11-1 and TRBJ2-2; a weak D match, TRBD2 (6 bases). The CDR3 is made up of 15 amino acids. Germline V CDR1 and CDR2: SGHAT, FQDESV (reference sequence). V lost 7 bases, J lost 0 bases, and 12 bases lay in between. CDR3 loop: CASTLGTANTGELFF. The CDR3, as DNA: TGTGCCAGCACCCTTGGGACTGCGAACACCGGGGAGCTGTTTTTT.

The chain is built from TRBV16 and TRBJ2-3; 11 nucleotides agree with TRBD2. V gave up 4 bases and J gave up 6 bases; unmatched junction bases: 6. The germline V gene has CDR1 KGHSY and CDR2 FQNENV. This CDR3 region has 15 residues. In DNA form, the CDR3 reads TGTGCCAGCAGCCGAGGGGGGACTAGCGGCGATACGCAGTATTTT. Translated, it gives CASSRGGTSGDTQYF.

This clone showed up just a few times. The chain has TRBV6-1 and TRBJ2-5; no definite D call. V was shortened by 6 bases and J by 4 bases, with 15 bases between the two germline ends. This CDR3 region has 14 residues. CDR1 and CDR2 from the germline V gene are MNHNS and SASEGT. This chain's CDR3 is CASSARSKLETQYF. The CDR3 DNA reads as TGTGCCAGCAGCGCCAGATCAAAATTAGAGACCCAGTACTTC.

The chain is built from TRBV25-1 and TRBJ1-6, with unresolved D. The CDR3 is 15 residues long. Germline-derived CDR1 and CDR2 are MGHDK and SYGVNS. V lost 6 bases and J lost 1, with 10 bases in between. The CDR3 protein is CASRDEGSYNSPLHF. In DNA, the CDR3 is TGTGCCAGCAGAGACGAGGGTTCCTATAATTCACCCCTCCACTTT.

The chain recombines TRBV7-8 with TRBJ2-7; D is perhaps TRBD1 (6 bases). V lost 1 base and J 2 bases, leaving 6 bases between the germline ends. The CDR3 length is 13 residues. Germline CDR1 reads SGHVS; CDR2 reads FQNEAQ. The CDR3 sequence is CASSLGDTYEQYF. CDR3 DNA sequence: TGTGCCAGCAGCTTAGGGGACACCTACGAGCAGTACTTC.

V gene TRBV7-9 combines with J gene TRBJ2-4, with D possibly matching TRBD2 (6 bases). In germline, CDR1 is SEHNR, CDR2 FQNEAQ (reference sequence). The CDR3 covers 15 residues. Trimming removed 5 bases from V and 4 bases from J, with 15 bases in between. In nucleotides, the CDR3 is TGTGCCAGCAGCCCCTCCGGGACTCCGAAAAACATTCAGTACTTC. Its translation is CASSPSGTPKNIQYF. Filled out from reference TRBV7-9 and TRBJ2-4, the complete variable domain reads DTGVSQNPRHKITKRGQNVTFRCDPISEHNRLYWYRQTLGQGPEFLTYFQNEAQLEKSRLLSDRFSAERPKGSFSTLEIQRTEQGDSAMYLCASSPSGTPKNIQYFGAGTRLSVL.

This clone was detected a few times. This chain connects TRBV4-1 to TRBJ2-5; TRBD1 aligns across 9 bases. Trimming at V came to 4 bases and at J to 7 bases, leaving 10 bases not matched to a gene. The germline CDR1 and CDR2 sequences are MGHRA and YSYEKL. CDR3 size: 15 residues. The CDR3 DNA is TGCGCCAGCAGCCGCGGGACAGGGAGTCCGGGGACCCAGTACTTC. Translated, it gives CASSRGTGSPGTQYF.

This clone was detected only a few times. The chain links TRBV6-5 to TRBJ1-5; D not certain. The V end was cut by 7 bases, the J end by 2 bases, with 12 bases between. The CDR3 loop spans 14 amino acids. Germline V gene data show CDR1 as MNHEY and CDR2 as SVGAGI. The CDR3 is CASTLEGCNQPQHF. CDR3 DNA: TGTGCCAGCACCCTGGAGGGTTGCAATCAGCCCCAGCATTTT.

The V gene is TRBV5-4, the J gene TRBJ1-1; TRBD1 aligns across 9 bases. The V segment lost 5 bases and the J segment 1 base; nucleotides outside the gene matches: 6. Germline lookup yields CDR1 SGHNT and CDR2 YYREEE (reference sequence). This CDR3 is 15 amino acids long. CDR3: CASSVQGAENTEAFF. In DNA form, the CDR3 reads TGTGCCAGCAGTGTACAGGGGGCCGAGAACACTGAAGCTTTCTTT.

This clone was detected only a few times. DNA of the CDR3: TGTGCCAGCAGAACGACCGGGAGGAACACTGAAGCTTTCTTT. This translates into CASRTTGRNTEAFF. The V gene is TRBV6-6, the J gene TRBJ1-1; no firm D call. CDR3 length: 14 residues. Trimming shortened V by 6 bases and J by 1 base, and 12 bases separated the two germline ends. Germline CDR1 reads MNHNY; CDR2 reads SVGAGI (reference sequence).

The rearrangement links TRBV27 to TRBJ2-7; 8 positions agree with TRBD1. V shed 5 bases and J 5 bases; nucleotides not matched to a gene: 11. CDR1 is MNHEY, CDR2 SMNVEV, per germline (reference sequence). CDR3 size: 15 residues. Written as DNA, the CDR3 is TGTGCCAGCAGTCCGACCCCGGACAGGGTCCACGAGCAGTACTTC. Translating gives CASSPTPDRVHEQYF.

The chain joins TRBV5-6 to TRBJ2-5; D gene ambiguous. Between the trimmed V and J ends, which lost 1 base and 2 bases, there was a span of 12 bases. The CDR3 runs to 15 residues. Germline V CDR1 and CDR2: SGHDT, YYEEEE. The CDR3 loop reads CASSLIQAPQETQYF. The CDR3 DNA reads TGTGCCAGCAGCTTGATTCAGGCACCGCAAGAGACCCAGTACTTC.

The chain is built from TRBV7-2 and TRBJ1-5; possible D gene TRBD1, 6 bases. Trimming removed 5 bases at V and 6 bases at J, with 8 bases between. Germline V gene sequence: CDR1 SGHTA, CDR2 FQGNSA. This CDR3 is 12 amino acids long. CDR3 coding DNA: TGTGCCAGCAGCCCCAGGGGTCAGCCCCAGCATTTT. Residues: CASSPRGQPQHF. Based on the CDR3 plus reference TRBV7-2 and TRBJ1-5, the full variable domain is GAGVSQSPSNKVTEKGKDVELRCDPISGHTALYWYRQSLGQGLEFLIYFQGNSAPDKSGLPSDRFSAERTGGSVSTLTIQRTQQEDSAVYLCASSPRGQPQHFGDGTRLSIL.

This clone was seen more than once but under ten times. The CDR3 spells CASSLGTGYGYTF. The CDR3 bases are TGTGCCAGCAGTTTAGGGACAGGGTATGGCTACACCTTC. The chain joins TRBV28 to TRBJ1-2; 9 positions match TRBD1. With 2 bases clipped from V and 5 bases from J, the junction kept 0 bases outside the gene matches. Germline V gives CDR1 MDHEN, CDR2 SYDVKM. The CDR3 runs 13 residues.

V usage is TRBV18 and J usage is TRBJ2-5; 11 bases map to TRBD2. Germline assignment: CDR1 KGHSH and CDR2 LQKENI. The CDR3 consists of 15 residues. V lost 3 bases to trimming and J lost 1 base; unmatched junction nucleotides: 1. The CDR3 is CASSPTSGAQETQYF. The DNA of the CDR3 is TGTGCCAGCTCACCGACTAGCGGGGCCCAAGAGACCCAGTACTTC.

V gene TRBV5-1 combines with J gene TRBJ1-2, with TRBD1 as a possible D gene (6 bases). Germline CDR1 and CDR2: SGHRS and YFSETQ. This CDR3 contains 17 residues. The V end was cut by 4 bases, the J end by 6 bases, with 25 bases between. This CDR3 reads CASSAMLGGREVHGYTF. The CDR3, as DNA: TGCGCCAGCAGCGCGATGCTCGGGGGGCGGGAAGTCCATGGCTACACCTTC.

The table lists this clone with a few counts. The chain combines TRBV6-5 with TRBJ1-1; the match to TRBD1 covers 7 bases. This CDR3 spans 15 amino acids. V lost 2 bases to trimming and J lost 0 bases; unmatched junction nucleotides: 3. Germline V gene sequence: CDR1 MNHEY, CDR2 SVGAGI. The CDR3 sequence: CASSYGDSLNTEAFF. The CDR3 DNA is TGTGCCAGCAGTTACGGGGACAGCTTGAACACTGAAGCTTTCTTT.

This clone was counted only a few times. The chain carries TRBV7-2 and TRBJ2-5; D unclear. The germline V gene encodes CDR1 SGHTA and CDR2 FQGNSA. The V and J ends lost 3 bases and 0 bases respectively, with 8 bases between them. The CDR3 is 14 residues long. The CDR3, as DNA: TGTGCCAGCAGCTTTCAGGCTTACCAAGAGACCCAGTACTTC. Protein product: CASSFQAYQETQYF. Looking up the rest from reference TRBV7-2 and TRBJ2-5 gives the full variable domain: GAGVSQSPSNKVTEKGKDVELRCDPISGHTALYWYRQSLGQGLEFLIYFQGNSAPDKSGLPSDRFSAERTGGSVSTLTIQRTQQEDSAVYLCASSFQAYQETQYFGPGTRLLVL.

In its sample, this clone was seen once. This chain links TRBV2 with TRBJ1-2; D perhaps matches TRBD1 (6 bases). V was trimmed by 6 bases and J by 4 bases, leaving 12 bases between them. This CDR3 has 13 residues. Germline lookup yields CDR1 SNHLY and CDR2 FYNNEI. The CDR3 sequence is CASRGGLLYGYTF. The CDR3 DNA follows: TGTGCCAGCAGGGGGGGGCTTCTCTATGGCTACACCTTC.

As DNA, the CDR3 is TGTGCCAGCAGCCGGGGAGACGGCGAAAAACTGTTTTTT. Its protein is CASSRGDGEKLFF. The chain carries TRBV5-6 and TRBJ1-4; no firm D call. The CDR3 is 13 residues long. Germline lookup yields CDR1 SGHDT and CDR2 YYEEEE. Trimming left V 4 bases short and J 8 bases short, with 12 bases between.

The chain combines TRBV27 with TRBJ2-5; tentative D call: TRBD1 (6 bases). Between the trimmed V and J ends, which lost 7 bases and 1 base, there was a span of 16 bases. The germline V gene has CDR1 MNHEY and CDR2 SMNVEV (reference sequence). This CDR3 region has 15 residues. CDR3 amino acids: CASTETGRVQETQYF. The CDR3 DNA is TGTGCCAGCACCGAGACAGGAAGGGTCCAAGAGACCCAGTACTTC.

V usage is TRBV9 and J usage is TRBJ1-1; no definite D call. Germline-derived CDR1 and CDR2 are SGDLS and YYNGEE. The CDR3 loop spans 14 amino acids. Between the trimmed V and J ends, which lost 1 base and 1 base, there was a span of 8 bases. This CDR3 reads CASSVTPENTEAFF. The CDR3, as DNA: TGTGCCAGCAGCGTAACCCCAGAGAACACTGAAGCTTTCTTT.

The CDR3 region is CASSQQRGNQETQYF. CDR3 DNA sequence: TGCGCCAGCAGCCAACAGCGGGGGAACCAAGAGACCCAGTACTTC. The rearrangement joins TRBV4-3 to TRBJ2-5, with 8 bases identical to TRBD2. This CDR3 has 15 residues. Germline values: CDR1 LGHNA, CDR2 YSLEER. V dropped 2 bases and J dropped 0; count of bases not matched to a gene: 2.

The rearrangement uses TRBV19 and TRBJ1-1, with a weak D call TRBD1 (5 bases). Germline values: CDR1 LNHDA, CDR2 SQIVND (reference sequence). CDR3 length: 15 residues. The ends were cut back, 2 bases at V and 0 bases at J, with 10 bases in the middle. In DNA form, the CDR3 reads TGTGCCAGTAGTATAATAACACAGGTGAACACTGAAGCTTTCTTT. This codes for CASSIITQVNTEAFF.

The DNA of the CDR3 is TGTGCCAGCAGTTGGGGACAGGGGGTTTTGAGCACTGAAGCTTTCTTT. This sequence encodes CASSWGQGVLSTEAFF. This sequence joins TRBV6-6 and TRBJ1-1, with TRBD1 identical over 11 bases. CDR1 MNHNY and CDR2 SVGAGI come from the germline V gene (reference sequence). V trimming: 4 bases; J trimming: 4 bases; junction bases outside the gene matches: 8. CDR3 length: 16 residues.

The chain recombines TRBV21-1 with TRBJ2-7; TRBD2 is the table's D call and was not checked against the DNA. TRBV21-1 is flagged as a pseudogene. This CDR3 has 15 residues. The CDR3 spells CASSNLAGEWYEQYF. The CDR3 DNA is TGTGCCAGCAGCAATCTAGCGGGAGAGTGGTACGAGCAGTACTTC.

This chain uses TRBV23-1 with TRBJ2-7, with unresolved D. TRBV23-1 is reported as an ORF; its role is uncertain. Trimming left V 10 bases short and J 6 bases short, with 31 bases between. CDR3 length: 17 residues. CDR3 region: CAKRRSPKTRQGPEQYF. For the CDR3, the DNA is TGCGCCAAACGCCGATCGCCCAAAACGCGGCAAGGCCCCGAGCAGTACTTC.

This chain connects TRBV18 to TRBJ2-6; weak D call: TRBD1 (5 bases). This CDR3 is built from 16 residues. The germline V gene has CDR1 KGHSH and CDR2 LQKENI. The ends were cut back, 1 base at V and 4 bases at J, with 11 bases in the middle. CDR3 coding DNA: TGTGCCAGCTCACCACGGGTTGGGGCAGGGGCCAACGTCCTGACTTTC. Its protein product is CASSPRVGAGANVLTF.

CDR3 sequence: CASSPRHQGAAEAFF. CDR3 DNA: TGTGCCAGTAGTCCACGACATCAGGGGGCTGCTGAAGCTTTCTTT. This chain joins TRBV19 and TRBJ1-1; 8 positions agree with TRBD1. Germline V gene data show CDR1 as LNHDA and CDR2 as SQIVND (reference sequence). The CDR3 is 15 amino acids. With 5 bases clipped from V and 6 bases from J, the junction kept 11 bases outside the gene matches.

This clone was seen once. The V and J genes are TRBV29-1 and TRBJ2-1; 10 bases map to TRBD2. V gave up 3 bases and J gave up 10 bases; unmatched junction bases: 9. The CDR3 contains 14 residues. Germline lookup yields CDR1 SQVTM and CDR2 ANQGSEA. The CDR3 here is CSVEFGLAAVEQFF. The CDR3 nucleotides are TGCAGCGTTGAGTTTGGACTAGCGGCGGTGGAGCAGTTCTTC.